The following is a TCR beta chain sequence with its context. The entry originates in a study of blood T cell repertoires in COVID-19. The CDR3 contains 16 residues. The germline gives CDR1 SGHAT, CDR2 FQNNGV. Between the trimmed V and J ends, which lost 5 bases and 5 bases, there was a span of 22 bases. TCRdb keeps only in-frame clones here, not all; method: immunoSEQ multiplex PCR. The sample yields 350,000 to 450,000 clones, 80% to 90% seen once. This chain joins TRBV11-2 and TRBJ2-7, with D tentatively TRBD2 (5 bases). Sequenced input: PBMCs or T cells enriched from blood (not recorded which). The sequence was collected from a man younger than 40 who had recovered from COVID-19. CDR3 nucleotides: TGTGCCAGCAGCCCTGGTGGGAGTTTCGAACTCAACGAGCAGTACTTC. Translated, it gives CASSPGGSFELNEQYF.